This T cell receptor (beta chain) derives from a study of T cell changes during pregnancy in multiple sclerosis. Per the germline V gene, CDR1 is SGHRS and CDR2 is YFSETQ. The CDR3 covers 16 residues. The trim removed 2 bases at V and 3 bases at J, leaving 10 bases unmatched. The method was immunoSEQ multiplex PCR; TCRdb's version includes in-frame clones alone and lacks a portion of them. Among 70,000 to 90,000 clones listed, 90% to 95% were seen once. Sequencing used peripheral blood, obtained in the first trimester of pregnancy. The receptor's source is a female donor with multiple sclerosis, enrolled in a pregnancy study. The J gene is TRBJ1-2, the V gene TRBV5-1; 7 bases are a match to TRBD1. The chain's CDR3 is CASSFLTRGSDYGYTF. Written as DNA, the CDR3 is TGCGCCAGCAGCTTCCTCACCAGGGGGTCGGACTATGGCTACACCTTC.